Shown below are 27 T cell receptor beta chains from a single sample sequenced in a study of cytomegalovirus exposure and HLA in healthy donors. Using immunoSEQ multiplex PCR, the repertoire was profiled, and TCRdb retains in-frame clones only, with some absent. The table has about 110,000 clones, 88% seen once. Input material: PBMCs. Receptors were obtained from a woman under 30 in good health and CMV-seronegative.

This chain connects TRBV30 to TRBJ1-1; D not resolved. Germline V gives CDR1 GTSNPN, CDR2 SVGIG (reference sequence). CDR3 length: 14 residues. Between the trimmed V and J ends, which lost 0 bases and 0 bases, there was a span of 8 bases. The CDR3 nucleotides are TGTGCCTGGAGTGTGGGCAGCATGAACACTGAAGCTTTCTTT. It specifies CAWSVGSMNTEAFF.

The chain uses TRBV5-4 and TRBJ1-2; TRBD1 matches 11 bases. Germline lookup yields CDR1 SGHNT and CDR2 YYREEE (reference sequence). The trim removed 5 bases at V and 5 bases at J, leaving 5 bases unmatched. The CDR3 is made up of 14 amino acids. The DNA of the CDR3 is TGTGCCAGCAGACCGGACAGGGGGCGGTATGGCTACACCTTC. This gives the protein CASRPDRGRYGYTF.

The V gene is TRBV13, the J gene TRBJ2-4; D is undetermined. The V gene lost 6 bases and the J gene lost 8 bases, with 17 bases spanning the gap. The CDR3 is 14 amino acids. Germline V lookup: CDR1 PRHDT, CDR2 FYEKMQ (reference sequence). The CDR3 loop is CASSFPEVSDIQYF. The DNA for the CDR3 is TGTGCCAGCAGTTTCCCCGAGGTTTCGGACATTCAGTACTTC.

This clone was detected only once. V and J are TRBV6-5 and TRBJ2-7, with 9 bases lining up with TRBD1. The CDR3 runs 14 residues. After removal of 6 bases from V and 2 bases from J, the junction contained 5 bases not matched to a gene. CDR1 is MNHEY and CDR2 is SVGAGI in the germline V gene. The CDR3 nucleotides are TGTGCCAGCAGGGACGGGACAGGGCCCTACGAGCAGTACTTC. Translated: CASRDGTGPYEQYF.

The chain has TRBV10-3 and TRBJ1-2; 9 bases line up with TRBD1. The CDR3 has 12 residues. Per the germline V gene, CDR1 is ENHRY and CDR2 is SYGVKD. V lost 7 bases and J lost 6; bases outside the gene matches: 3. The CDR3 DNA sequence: TGTGCCATCAAGGGACAGGGTGATGGCTACACCTTC. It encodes CAIKGQGDGYTF.

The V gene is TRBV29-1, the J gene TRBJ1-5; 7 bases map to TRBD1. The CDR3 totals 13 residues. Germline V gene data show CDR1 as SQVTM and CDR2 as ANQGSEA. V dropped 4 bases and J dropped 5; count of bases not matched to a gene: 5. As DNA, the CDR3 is TGCAGCGTTGCAGGGGGAAGAGATCAGCCCCAGCATTTT. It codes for CSVAGGRDQPQHF.

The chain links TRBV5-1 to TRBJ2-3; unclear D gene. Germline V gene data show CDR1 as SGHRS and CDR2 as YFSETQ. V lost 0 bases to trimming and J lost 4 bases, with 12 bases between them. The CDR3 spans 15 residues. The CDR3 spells CASSLGLEPPDTQYF. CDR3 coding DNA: TGCGCCAGCAGCTTGGGCCTAGAGCCCCCAGATACGCAGTATTTT.

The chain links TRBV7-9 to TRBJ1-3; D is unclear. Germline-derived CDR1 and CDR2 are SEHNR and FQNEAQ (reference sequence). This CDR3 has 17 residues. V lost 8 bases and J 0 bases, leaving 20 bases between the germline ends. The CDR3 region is CASRPALPDSSGNTIYF. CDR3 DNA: TGTGCCAGCCGCCCCGCCCTCCCGGACTCCTCTGGAAACACCATATATTTT.

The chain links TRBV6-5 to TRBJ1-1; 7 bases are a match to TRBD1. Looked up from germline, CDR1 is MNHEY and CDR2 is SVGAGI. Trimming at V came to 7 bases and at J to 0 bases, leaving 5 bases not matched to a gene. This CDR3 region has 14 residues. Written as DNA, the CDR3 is TGTGCCAGCAAACGACAGGGATTGAACACTGAAGCTTTCTTT. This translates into CASKRQGLNTEAFF.

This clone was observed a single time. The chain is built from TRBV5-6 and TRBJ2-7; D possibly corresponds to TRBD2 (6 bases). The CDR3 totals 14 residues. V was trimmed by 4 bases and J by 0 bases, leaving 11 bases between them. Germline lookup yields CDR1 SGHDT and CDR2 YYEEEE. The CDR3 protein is CASSPGVGSYEQYF. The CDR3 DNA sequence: TGTGCCAGCAGCCCGGGGGTGGGCTCCTACGAGCAGTACTTC.

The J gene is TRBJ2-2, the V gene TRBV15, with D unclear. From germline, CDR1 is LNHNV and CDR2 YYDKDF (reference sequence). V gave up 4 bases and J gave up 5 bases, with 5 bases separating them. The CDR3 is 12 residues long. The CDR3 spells CATSTKTGELFF. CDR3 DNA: TGTGCCACCAGCACAAAAACCGGGGAGCTGTTTTTT.

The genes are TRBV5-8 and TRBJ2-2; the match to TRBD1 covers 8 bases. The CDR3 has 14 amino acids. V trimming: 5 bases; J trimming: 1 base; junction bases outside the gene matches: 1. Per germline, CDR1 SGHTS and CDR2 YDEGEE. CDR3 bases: TGTGCCAGCAGGGGGACAGGGAACACCGGGGAGCTGTTTTTT. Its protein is CASRGTGNTGELFF.

The DNA of the CDR3 is TGCAGCGTTGGTGAGACTAGCGGCCTCGAGCAGTACTTC. Its protein product is CSVGETSGLEQYF. The chain combines TRBV29-1 with TRBJ2-7; 9 bases map to TRBD2. The V and J ends lost 4 bases and 6 bases, in that order; junction bases with no gene match: 7. There are 13 residues in the CDR3. Germline-derived CDR1 and CDR2 are SQVTM and ANQGSEA.

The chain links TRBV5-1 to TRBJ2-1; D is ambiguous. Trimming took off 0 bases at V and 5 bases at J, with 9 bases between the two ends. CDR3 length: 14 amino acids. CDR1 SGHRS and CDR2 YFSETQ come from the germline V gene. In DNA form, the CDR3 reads TGCGCCAGCAGCTTGGCCACCCGGGACAATGAGCAGTTCTTC. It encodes CASSLATRDNEQFF.

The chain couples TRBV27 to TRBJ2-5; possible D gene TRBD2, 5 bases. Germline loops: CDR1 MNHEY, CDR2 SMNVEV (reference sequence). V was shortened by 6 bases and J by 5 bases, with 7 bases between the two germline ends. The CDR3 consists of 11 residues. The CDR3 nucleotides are TGTGCCAGCAGAACGGGGGAGACCCAGTACTTC. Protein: CASRTGETQYF.

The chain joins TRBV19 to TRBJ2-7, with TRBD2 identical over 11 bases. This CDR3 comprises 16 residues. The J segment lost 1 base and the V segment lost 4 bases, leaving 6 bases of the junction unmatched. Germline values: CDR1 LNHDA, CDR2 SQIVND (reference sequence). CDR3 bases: TGTGCCAGTAGTAGTTCCGGGACTAGCGGTTCCTACGAGCAGTACTTC. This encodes CASSSSGTSGSYEQYF.

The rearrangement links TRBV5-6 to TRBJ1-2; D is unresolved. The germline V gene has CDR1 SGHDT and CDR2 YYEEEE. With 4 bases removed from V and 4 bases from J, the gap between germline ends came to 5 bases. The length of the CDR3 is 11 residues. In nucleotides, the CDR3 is TGTGCCAGCAGCCCAGGCTATGGCTACACCTTC. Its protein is CASSPGYGYTF.

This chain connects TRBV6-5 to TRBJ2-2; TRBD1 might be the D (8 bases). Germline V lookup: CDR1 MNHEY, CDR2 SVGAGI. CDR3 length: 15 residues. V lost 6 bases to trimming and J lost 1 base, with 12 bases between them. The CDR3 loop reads CASSHRGGNTGELFF. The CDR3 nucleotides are TGTGCCAGCAGCCACAGGGGGGGGAACACCGGGGAGCTGTTTTTT.

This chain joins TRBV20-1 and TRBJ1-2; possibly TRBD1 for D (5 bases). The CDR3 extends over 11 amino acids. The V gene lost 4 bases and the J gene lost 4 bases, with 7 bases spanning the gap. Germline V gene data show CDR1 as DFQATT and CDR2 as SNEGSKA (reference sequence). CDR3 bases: TGCAGTGCTAACGGGGGCTATGGCTACACCTTC. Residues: CSANGGYGYTF.

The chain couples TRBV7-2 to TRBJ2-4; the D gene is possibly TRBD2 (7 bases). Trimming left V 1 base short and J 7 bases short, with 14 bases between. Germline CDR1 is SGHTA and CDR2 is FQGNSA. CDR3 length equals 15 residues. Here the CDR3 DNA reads TGTGCCAGCAGCTTAGACCCGGGGGGCGTGAACATTCAGTACTTC. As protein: CASSLDPGGVNIQYF.

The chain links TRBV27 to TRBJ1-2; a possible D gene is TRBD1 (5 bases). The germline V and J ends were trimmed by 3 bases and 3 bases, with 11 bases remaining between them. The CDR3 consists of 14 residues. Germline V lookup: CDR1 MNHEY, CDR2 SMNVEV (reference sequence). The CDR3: CASSFSPGDYGYTF. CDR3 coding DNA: TGTGCCAGCAGTTTCTCGCCGGGGGACTATGGCTACACCTTC.

CDR3 nucleotides: TGTGCCAGCAGCTTGGCTCGGGGGATAGCCAAAAACATTCAGTACTTC. Its protein product is CASSLARGIAKNIQYF. The V and J genes are TRBV5-6 and TRBJ2-4; tentative D call: TRBD2 (6 bases). V lost 0 bases, J lost 0 bases, and 10 bases lay in between. Germline CDR1 is SGHDT and CDR2 is YYEEEE. The CDR3 runs to 16 residues.

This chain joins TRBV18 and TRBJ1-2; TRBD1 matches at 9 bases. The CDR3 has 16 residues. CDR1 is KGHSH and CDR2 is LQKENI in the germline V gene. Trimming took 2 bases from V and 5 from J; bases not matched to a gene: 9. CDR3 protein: CASSPNTPQGAYGYTF. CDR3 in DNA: TGTGCCAGCTCACCAAACACGCCACAGGGGGCATATGGCTACACCTTC.

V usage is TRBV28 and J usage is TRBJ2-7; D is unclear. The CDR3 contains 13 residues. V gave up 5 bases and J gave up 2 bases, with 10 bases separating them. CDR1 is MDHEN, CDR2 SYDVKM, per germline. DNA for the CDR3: TGTGCCAGCAGTCTGACACCTACCTACGAGCAGTACTTC. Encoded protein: CASSLTPTYEQYF.

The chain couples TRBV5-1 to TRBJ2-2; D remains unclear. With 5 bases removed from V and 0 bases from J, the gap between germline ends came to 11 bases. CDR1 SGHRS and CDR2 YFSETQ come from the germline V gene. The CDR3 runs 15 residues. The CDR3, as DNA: TGCGCCAGCAGTTTAGTCGGGTCGAACACCGGGGAGCTGTTTTTT. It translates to CASSLVGSNTGELFF.

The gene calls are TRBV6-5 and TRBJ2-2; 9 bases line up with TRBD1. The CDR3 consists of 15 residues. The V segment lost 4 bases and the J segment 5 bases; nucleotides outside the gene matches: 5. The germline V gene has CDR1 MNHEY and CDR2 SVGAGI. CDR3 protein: CASSLQGAWTGELFF. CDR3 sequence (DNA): TGTGCCAGCAGTTTACAGGGGGCATGGACCGGGGAGCTGTTTTTT.

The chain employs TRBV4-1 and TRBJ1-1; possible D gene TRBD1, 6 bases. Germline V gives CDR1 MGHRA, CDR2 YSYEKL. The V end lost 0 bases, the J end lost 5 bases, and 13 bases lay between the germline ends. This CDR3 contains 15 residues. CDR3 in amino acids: CASSQERGRTTEAFF. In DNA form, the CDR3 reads TGCGCCAGCAGCCAAGAGCGGGGGCGCACAACTGAAGCTTTCTTT.